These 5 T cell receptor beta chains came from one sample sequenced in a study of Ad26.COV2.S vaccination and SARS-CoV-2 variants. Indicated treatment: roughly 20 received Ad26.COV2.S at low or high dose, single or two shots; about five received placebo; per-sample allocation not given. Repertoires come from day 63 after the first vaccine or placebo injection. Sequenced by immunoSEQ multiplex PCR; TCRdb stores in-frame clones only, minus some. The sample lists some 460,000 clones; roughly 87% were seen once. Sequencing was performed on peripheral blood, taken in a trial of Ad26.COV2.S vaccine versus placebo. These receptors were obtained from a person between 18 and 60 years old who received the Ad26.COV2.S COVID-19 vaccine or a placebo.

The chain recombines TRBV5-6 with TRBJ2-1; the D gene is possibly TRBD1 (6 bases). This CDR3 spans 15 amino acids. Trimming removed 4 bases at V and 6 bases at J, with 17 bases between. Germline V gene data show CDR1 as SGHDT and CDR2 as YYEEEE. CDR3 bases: TGTGCCAGCAGCCACAGGGACCGCCGGGGCAATGAGCAGTTCTTC. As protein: CASSHRDRRGNEQFF.

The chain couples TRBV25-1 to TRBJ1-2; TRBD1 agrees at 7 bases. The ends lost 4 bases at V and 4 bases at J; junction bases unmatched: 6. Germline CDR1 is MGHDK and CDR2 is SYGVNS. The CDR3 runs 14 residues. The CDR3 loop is CASSGITGAYGYTF. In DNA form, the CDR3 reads TGTGCCAGCAGTGGAATAACAGGGGCCTATGGCTACACCTTC.

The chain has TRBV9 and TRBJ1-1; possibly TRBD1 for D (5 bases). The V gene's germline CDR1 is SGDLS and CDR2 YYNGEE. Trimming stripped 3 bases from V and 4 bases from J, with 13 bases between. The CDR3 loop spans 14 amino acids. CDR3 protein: CASSGSGRPTEAFF. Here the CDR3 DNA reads TGTGCCAGCAGCGGCTCAGGGAGGCCCACTGAAGCTTTCTTT.

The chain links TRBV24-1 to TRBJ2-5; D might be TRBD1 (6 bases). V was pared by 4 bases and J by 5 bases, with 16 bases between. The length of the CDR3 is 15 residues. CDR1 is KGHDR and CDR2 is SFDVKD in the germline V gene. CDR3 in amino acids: CATSDPTGPMETQYF. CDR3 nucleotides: TGTGCCACCAGTGACCCGACAGGACCCATGGAGACCCAGTACTTC.

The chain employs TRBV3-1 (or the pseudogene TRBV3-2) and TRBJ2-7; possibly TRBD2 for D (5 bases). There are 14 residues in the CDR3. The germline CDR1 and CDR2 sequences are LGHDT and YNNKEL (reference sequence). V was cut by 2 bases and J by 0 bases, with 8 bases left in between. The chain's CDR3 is CASSQSGVSYEQYF. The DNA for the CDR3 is TGTGCCAGCAGCCAATCCGGGGTCTCCTACGAGCAGTACTTC.